Each of the 28 T cell receptor beta chains below was sequenced from the same sample in a study of blood T cells in healthy people across ages. Through a sample-barcoded 5' primer and a J-beta primer mix, a second PCR was run for roughly 6 to 12 cycles. In TCRdb, the 5' RACE reads were re-called with MiXCR into one record per CDR3 protein. The sample has roughly 680,000 distinct CDR3 sequences, more than 40% seen once. The sequencing sample was made of blood. These receptors came from a woman aged 55 to 70 in good health.

This chain links TRBV29-1 with TRBJ1-2; D is undetermined. CDR3 length: 12 residues. V was pared by 4 bases and J by 8 bases, with 14 bases between. Germline CDR1 reads SQVTM; CDR2 reads ANQGSEA. Written as DNA, the CDR3 is TGCAGCGTTGTTCGGGAACTCGGAGGCTACACCTTC. Translation gives CSVVRELGGYTF. The whole variable domain, filled in from reference TRBV29-1 and TRBJ1-2, reads SAVISQKPSRDICQRGTSLTIQCQVDSQVTMMFWYRQQPGQSLTLIATANQGSEATYESGFVIDKFPISRPNLTFSTLTVSNMSPEDSSIYLCSVVRELGGYTFGSGTRLTVV.

This clonotype was observed a few times. The chain links TRBV2 to TRBJ2-5; D call uncertain. The V end was cut by 1 base, the J end by 5 bases, with 11 bases between. CDR1 and CDR2 (germline): SNHLY, FYNNEI. The CDR3 extends over 14 amino acids. The CDR3, as DNA: TGTGCCAGCAGTGAAGGGGCGCTGAGTGAGACCCAGTACTTC. Its translation: CASSEGALSETQYF.

This clonotype has just a few counts. The chain's CDR3 is CASSFMRTSGGFNEQFF. The CDR3 DNA reads TGTGCCAGCAGCTTTATGAGGACTAGCGGGGGATTCAATGAGCAGTTCTTC. V and J are TRBV7-6 and TRBJ2-1; 13 bases are shared with TRBD2. CDR3 length equals 17 residues. From germline, CDR1 is SGHVS and CDR2 FNYEAQ. With 3 bases clipped from V and 6 bases from J, the junction kept 8 bases outside the gene matches.

This sequence joins TRBV28 and TRBJ2-1, with 10 bases fitting TRBD1. This CDR3 is built from 15 residues. V lost 5 bases to trimming and J lost 3 bases; unmatched junction nucleotides: 4. The germline V gene encodes CDR1 MDHEN and CDR2 SYDVKM. DNA for the CDR3: TGTGCCAGCAGTCCCGACAGGGGGCACTACAATGAGCAGTTCTTC. It yields the protein CASSPDRGHYNEQFF.

In its sample, this clonotype was seen many times. This sequence joins TRBV24-1 and TRBJ2-3; D gene unclear. Trimming stripped 5 bases from V and 8 bases from J, with 22 bases between. Germline V CDR1 and CDR2: KGHDR, SFDVKD. The CDR3 is made up of 16 amino acids. The CDR3 loop is CATSAPSGASLVTQYF. CDR3 nucleotide sequence: TGTGCCACCAGTGCCCCTTCAGGAGCAAGCCTTGTTACGCAGTATTTT.

This rearrangement joins TRBV5-1 to TRBJ1-1; maybe TRBD1 (5 bases). The CDR3 totals 14 residues. The germline V and J ends were trimmed by 0 bases and 1 base, with 7 bases remaining between them. Germline V CDR1 and CDR2: SGHRS, YFSETQ. As DNA, the CDR3 is TGCGCCAGCAGCTTGGTGACAGCGAACACTGAAGCTTTCTTT. It translates to CASSLVTANTEAFF.

This clonotype was seen only once. The chain combines TRBV11-1 with TRBJ2-1; D call uncertain. V lost 1 base and J lost 10, with 5 bases in between. From germline, CDR1 is SGHAT and CDR2 FQDESV (reference sequence). There are 11 residues in the CDR3. This CDR3 is CASSLEWEQFF. In nucleotides, the CDR3 is TGTGCCAGCAGCTTAGAGTGGGAGCAGTTCTTC.

The chain combines TRBV29-1 with TRBJ2-3; D is perhaps TRBD2 (6 bases). The germline V and J ends were trimmed by 7 bases and 6 bases, with 17 bases remaining between them. This CDR3 spans 13 amino acids. The germline CDR1 and CDR2 sequences are SQVTM and ANQGSEA. CDR3 loop: CSALGLSVDTQYF. As DNA, the CDR3 is TGCAGCGCCTTGGGACTCAGCGTTGATACGCAGTATTTT.

In its sample, this clonotype was seen a few times. V gene TRBV12-3 or TRBV12-4 combines with J gene TRBJ1-2, with D perhaps TRBD1 (6 bases). Trimming pared 6 bases from V and 4 bases from J, leaving 15 bases between. CDR3 length equals 14 residues. CDR3 residues: CASRTGTSLYGYTF. The CDR3 DNA follows: TGTGCCAGCAGGACCGGGACAAGCCTCTATGGCTACACCTTC.

In its sample, this clonotype was seen a few times. The chain carries TRBV2 and TRBJ2-1; the D call may be TRBD1 or TRBD2 (5 bases each). In germline, CDR1 is SNHLY, CDR2 FYNNEI. This CDR3 region has 15 residues. Trimming cost V 0 bases and J 8 bases, with 14 bases left between them. The CDR3 region is CASSEAGTSLDEQFF. The DNA for the CDR3 is TGTGCCAGCAGTGAAGCTGGGACGTCCCTCGATGAGCAGTTCTTC. Full variable domain (remainder filled in from reference TRBV2 and TRBJ2-1): EPEVTQTPSHQVTQMGQEVILRCVPISNHLYFYWYRQILGQKVEFLVSFYNNEISEKSEIFDDQFSVERPDGSNFTLKIRSTKLEDSAMYFCASSEAGTSLDEQFFGPGTRLTVL.

This clonotype showed up just a few times. The chain recombines TRBV7-2 with TRBJ1-1; no clear D gene. Per germline, CDR1 SGHTA and CDR2 FQGNSA. The CDR3 spans 12 residues. V was shortened by 0 bases and J by 5 bases, with 4 bases between the two germline ends. The CDR3 nucleotides are TGTGCCAGCAGCTTAGCCGGGACTGAAGCTTTCTTT. Translated: CASSLAGTEAFF.

CDR3 bases: TGTGCCAGCTCATCGGGACTAGCGGGAAGCGCGGATACGCAGTATTTT. Translated, it gives CASSSGLAGSADTQYF. V is TRBV18 and J is TRBJ2-3; 13 nucleotides align to TRBD2. V lost 5 bases to trimming and J lost 6 bases; unmatched junction nucleotides: 8. Germline V CDR1 and CDR2: KGHSH, LQKENI. The CDR3 extends over 16 amino acids.

The rearrangement uses TRBV4-3 and TRBJ1-1; the D gene is possibly TRBD1 (6 bases). V was shortened by 1 base and J by 0 bases, with 9 bases between the two germline ends. CDR3 length equals 15 residues. Germline V lookup: CDR1 LGHNA, CDR2 YSLEER. The CDR3 sequence is CASSQGTAMNTEAFF. CDR3 DNA sequence: TGCGCCAGCAGCCAAGGGACAGCTATGAACACTGAAGCTTTCTTT.

This clonotype was counted between two and nine times. The chain couples TRBV7-9 to TRBJ2-7; D is unresolved. Germline CDR1 SEHNR, CDR2 FQNEAQ (reference sequence). This CDR3 has 14 residues. Trimming pared 1 base from V and 3 bases from J, leaving 10 bases between. The CDR3 loop is CASSLGGARYEQYF. The DNA of the CDR3 is TGTGCCAGCAGCTTAGGTGGCGCCCGCTACGAGCAGTACTTC.

About this clonotype: The junction shows a germline mismatch at one end, possibly a read error. V is TRBV24-1 and J is TRBJ2-3; tentatively, D is TRBD1 (6 bases). The CDR3 totals 17 residues. In germline, CDR1 is KGHDR, CDR2 SFDVKD. This chain's CDR3 is CATSDSVLAGTTDTQYF. The CDR3 DNA sequence: TGTGCCACCAGTGATTCGGTCTTGGCAGGGACAACAGACACGCAGTATTTT.

The CDR3 loop is CAISESTTGNNEQYF. For the CDR3, the DNA is TGTGCCATCAGTGAGTCGACTACCGGAAACAATGAGCAGTACTTC. The chain recombines TRBV10-3 with TRBJ2-1, with D maybe TRBD2 (5 bases). The J call is in doubt because the DNA end fits TRBJ2-7 better. From germline, CDR1 is ENHRY and CDR2 SYGVKD. There are 15 residues in the CDR3.

The V gene is TRBV28, the J gene TRBJ1-2; no definite D call. This CDR3 is 16 amino acids long. The germline gives CDR1 MDHEN, CDR2 SYDVKM. Trimming pared 5 bases from V and 0 bases from J, leaving 16 bases between. The CDR3 DNA follows: TGTGCCAGCAGTCGCTCAGATGTGGCAACTAACTATGGCTACACCTTC. Its translation is CASSRSDVATNYGYTF.

This clonotype was seen repeatedly, ten times or more. The chain carries TRBV29-1 and TRBJ2-5; 9 bases are a match to TRBD2. The V gene end was trimmed by 5 bases and the J gene end by 0 bases; junction bases not matched to a gene: 7. CDR3 length: 15 residues. CDR1 is SQVTM and CDR2 is ANQGSEA in the germline V gene. As DNA, the CDR3 is TGCAGCGTTCAGACCGGGACTAGCCACCAAGAGACCCAGTACTTC. This codes for CSVQTGTSHQETQYF.

This clonotype was detected ten times or more. The chain carries TRBV10-3 and TRBJ2-5; 7 nucleotides match TRBD2. V lost 4 bases, J lost 2 bases, and 4 bases stayed unmatched. The germline V gene has CDR1 ENHRY and CDR2 SYGVKD. CDR3 size: 14 residues. CDR3 sequence: CAISAAGEQETQYF. The CDR3 DNA reads as TGTGCCATCAGTGCTGCGGGAGAACAAGAGACCCAGTACTTC.

A single count supports this clonotype. The CDR3 is CASGVGLAGGEETQYF. CDR3 nucleotides: TGCGCCAGCGGCGTTGGACTAGCGGGAGGGGAGGAGACCCAGTACTTC. This chain links TRBV5-1 with TRBJ2-5; 15 nucleotides match TRBD2. The V gene end was trimmed by 7 bases and the J gene end by 5 bases; junction bases not matched to a gene: 9. Looked up from germline, CDR1 is SGHRS and CDR2 is YFSETQ. The CDR3 has 16 amino acids. Variable domain in full (rest from reference TRBV5-1 and TRBJ2-5): KAGVTQTPRYLIKTRGQQVTLSCSPISGHRSVSWYQQTPGQGLQFLFEYFSETQRNKGNFPGRFSGRQFSNSRSEMNVSTLELGDSALYLCASGVGLAGGEETQYFGPGTRLLVL.

The CDR3 loop is CSVVPGLAHLAPETQYF. The CDR3 DNA reads as TGCAGCGTTGTACCCGGACTAGCACACCTGGCCCCAGAGACCCAGTACTTC. The V and J genes are TRBV29-1 and TRBJ2-5; 8 bases fit TRBD2. Per germline, CDR1 SQVTM and CDR2 ANQGSEA. J gave up 4 bases and V 4 bases, and 17 bases lay outside the gene matches. The CDR3 extends over 17 amino acids. Full variable domain (remainder filled in from reference TRBV29-1 and TRBJ2-5): SAVISQKPSRDICQRGTSLTIQCQVDSQVTMMFWYRQQPGQSLTLIATANQGSEATYESGFVIDKFPISRPNLTFSTLTVSNMSPEDSSIYLCSVVPGLAHLAPETQYFGPGTRLLVL.

The V gene is TRBV6-5, the J gene TRBJ2-5; D unresolved. Trimming took off 8 bases at V and 5 bases at J, with 9 bases between the two ends. The CDR3 runs 11 residues. From germline, CDR1 is MNHEY and CDR2 SVGAGI. CDR3 region: CASASFETQYF. In DNA form, the CDR3 reads TGTGCCAGCGCCTCATTCGAGACCCAGTACTTC.

The V and J genes are TRBV7-8 and TRBJ2-3; TRBD1 aligns across 7 bases. This CDR3 is 15 amino acids long. The V gene's germline CDR1 is SGHVS and CDR2 FQNEAQ. V trimming: 1 base; J trimming: 5 bases; junction bases outside the gene matches: 6. In nucleotides, the CDR3 is TGTGCCAGCAGCTTAGGGGGACAGATAGGAGATACGCAGTATTTT. This sequence encodes CASSLGGQIGDTQYF.

The genes are TRBV11-3 and TRBJ2-7; D may correspond to TRBD1 or TRBD2 (6 bases each). Judging by the DNA end, TRBJ2-5 fits better; the J call may be wrong. Germline V gene data show CDR1 as SGHNT and CDR2 as YENEEA. CDR3 size: 17 residues. CDR3 in DNA: TGTGCCAGCAGCGCTAAAACCCTAGGGGGGTCCGCGGAGACCCAGTACTTC. It translates to CASSAKTLGGSAETQYF.

The chain employs TRBV5-1 and TRBJ2-7; no reliable D call. The CDR3 has 14 amino acids. V lost 0 bases, J lost 2 bases, and 9 bases lay in between. Per the germline V gene, CDR1 is SGHRS and CDR2 is YFSETQ. For the CDR3, the DNA is TGCGCCAGCAGCTTGGAATACATCGCCTACGAGCAGTACTTC. Translating it yields CASSLEYIAYEQYF.

The genes are TRBV28 and TRBJ1-4; 7 bases line up with TRBD1. Unmatched junction bases numbered 7, after V lost 3 bases and J lost 0 bases. CDR1 is MDHEN, CDR2 SYDVKM, per germline. This CDR3 has 17 amino acids. CDR3 amino acids: CASSFSGGEATNEKLFF. The CDR3 nucleotides are TGTGCCAGCAGTTTTTCAGGGGGGGAGGCAACTAATGAAAAACTGTTTTTT.

This chain joins TRBV6-5 and TRBJ1-2; a weak D match, TRBD1 (5 bases). The CDR3 length is 18 residues. Germline lookup yields CDR1 MNHEY and CDR2 SVGAGI. V lost 0 bases and J lost 0, with 17 bases in between. CDR3 loop: CASSYSLGPLLANYGYTF. The CDR3 DNA is TGTGCCAGCAGTTACTCGTTGGGACCCCTCCTAGCTAACTATGGCTACACCTTC.

The rearrangement uses TRBV6-2 or TRBV6-3 and TRBJ2-1; D remains ambiguous. CDR1 and CDR2 (germline): MNHEY, SVGEGT. V was trimmed by 11 bases and J by 2 bases, leaving 10 bases between them. The CDR3 is 12 amino acids. DNA for the CDR3: TGTGCCTTAGGGTCCCCCTACAATGAGCAGTTCTTC. It encodes CALGSPYNEQFF.